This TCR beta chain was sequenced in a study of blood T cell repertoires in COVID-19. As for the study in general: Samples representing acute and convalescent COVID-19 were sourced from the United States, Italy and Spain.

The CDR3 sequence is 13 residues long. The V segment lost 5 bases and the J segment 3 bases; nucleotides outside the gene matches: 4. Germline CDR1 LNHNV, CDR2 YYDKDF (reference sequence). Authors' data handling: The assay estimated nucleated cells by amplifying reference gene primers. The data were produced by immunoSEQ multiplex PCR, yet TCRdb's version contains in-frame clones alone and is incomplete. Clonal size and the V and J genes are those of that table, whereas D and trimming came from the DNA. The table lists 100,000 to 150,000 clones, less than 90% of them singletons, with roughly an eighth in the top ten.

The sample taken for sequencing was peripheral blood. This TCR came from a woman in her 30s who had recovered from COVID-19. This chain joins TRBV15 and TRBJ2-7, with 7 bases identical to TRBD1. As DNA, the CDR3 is TGTGCCACCAGCGAGACAGGGAACTACGAGCAGTACTTC. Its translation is CATSETGNYEQYF.